This T cell receptor (beta chain) derives from a study of T-cell memory formation after mild COVID-19. Study in general: Most TCR clusters belonged to a single donor.

Study-wide findings and caveats: Pre-infection memory held some responding clones, suggesting pre-existing cross-reactive T cells responded. For contracting clones, CD4+ ones sat mainly in CM and EM, CD8+ in EMRA.

Barcoded TCR alpha and TCR beta cDNA libraries with UMIs came from 5'RACE using constant-segment primers. One entry per CDR3 protein, called by TCRdb with MiXCR from the 5' RACE reads. In the table there are 250,000 or so distinct CDR3 sequences, about a sixth of which are singletons. This CDR3 contains 16 residues. Per germline, CDR1 SGHTA and CDR2 FQGNSA. V lost 3 bases and J 0 bases, leaving 12 bases between the germline ends. In the case of this clonotype: Its cognate antigen is unknown.

This sequence originates from a man younger than 30 who had mild COVID-19 (a few samples of this study predate the infection). Cell type and time point are not known. The sample taken for sequencing was PBMCs or a T cell subset sorted from them (not recorded which). V is TRBV7-2 and J is TRBJ1-3; D gene ambiguous. In nucleotides, the CDR3 is TGTGCCAGCAGCTTTTCCCGGACGGTCTCTGGAAACACCATATATTTT. Protein sequence: CASSFSRTVSGNTIYF.